Below are 17 T cell receptor beta chains sequenced from a single sample in a study of monozygotic twins with inflammatory bowel disease. After re-calling the 5' RACE reads, TCRdb lists one entry per CDR3 protein, DNA absent. Recorded for this sample: 150,000 to 200,000 distinct CDR3 sequences. The sequencing sample was made of blood. The source is a human donor with ulcerative colitis or Crohn's disease, or a healthy co-twin of an affected twin (not recorded which).

The V call is TRBV7-9, the J call TRBJ2-3. CDR1 and CDR2 (germline): SEHNR, FQNEAQ (reference sequence). CDR3 length equals 13 residues. The CDR3 sequence: CASSLGRKDTQYF.

This chain joins TRBV5-1 and TRBJ1-4; TCRdb calls TRBD1, which cannot be checked without DNA. The CDR3 loop spans 14 amino acids. The germline gives CDR1 SGHRS, CDR2 YFSETQ. CDR3 loop: CASRPGTTYEKLFF.

V gene TRBV20-1 combines with J gene TRBJ2-4; the D call from TCRdb, TRBD1, cannot be confirmed without DNA. This CDR3 contains 13 residues. The germline gives CDR1 DFQATT, CDR2 SNEGSKA (reference sequence). The CDR3 sequence: CSASSRGLGIQYF.

The V and J genes are TRBV7-2 and TRBJ2-1; lacking DNA, the TRBD2 call made by TCRdb goes unchecked. The CDR3 loop spans 16 amino acids. Looked up from germline, CDR1 is SGHTA and CDR2 is FQGNSA. This CDR3 is CASSLEAGIPYNEQFF.

The rearrangement joins TRBV27 to TRBJ1-1; TCRdb selects TRBD1, and the lack of DNA leaves this call unchecked. The CDR3 is 15 amino acids. The germline V gene encodes CDR1 MNHEY and CDR2 SMNVEV (reference sequence). The CDR3 protein is CASSLTGERDTEAFF.

The J gene is TRBJ1-1, the V gene TRBV6-5. Germline V gene lookup returns CDR1 MNHEY and CDR2 SVGAGI. CDR3 size: 11 residues. This CDR3 reads CASKVNTEAFF.

This chain joins TRBV7-9 and TRBJ1-6; TCRdb names TRBD1, which stays unverified in the absence of DNA. The CDR3 contains 12 residues. Germline CDR1 SEHNR, CDR2 FQNEAQ (reference sequence). The CDR3 spells CASSSGYSPLHF.

The chain links TRBV5-1 to TRBJ1-1. The CDR3 loop spans 14 amino acids. The germline V gene has CDR1 SGHRS and CDR2 YFSETQ. The CDR3 loop is CASSLLQMNTEAFF.

The CDR3 here is CASSPLSHYGYTF. This chain links TRBV27 with TRBJ1-2. This CDR3 has 13 amino acids. Germline-derived CDR1 and CDR2 are MNHEY and SMNVEV (reference sequence).

The gene calls are TRBV7-8 and TRBJ2-2; TCRdb indicates TRBD1, and absent DNA this call remains unverified. Germline-derived CDR1 and CDR2 are SGHVS and FQNEAQ. The CDR3 sequence is 14 residues long. This CDR3 is CASSLVTVTGELFF.

This CDR3 reads CASSFKGEGTEAFF. The chain links TRBV7-8 to TRBJ1-1. This CDR3 has 14 amino acids. Per germline, CDR1 SGHVS and CDR2 FQNEAQ.

V is TRBV20-1 and J is TRBJ1-6; the D call of TRBD1 rests on TCRdb alone, since no DNA is present to check it. The CDR3 totals 17 residues. Germline CDR1 reads DFQATT; CDR2 reads SNEGSKA (reference sequence). CDR3 residues: CSARGMETGVSNSPLHF.

The V and J genes are TRBV2 and TRBJ1-4; TCRdb outputs TRBD1, but without DNA this stays unchecked. Germline CDR1 SNHLY, CDR2 FYNNEI. The CDR3 totals 16 residues. The CDR3 region is CASGPPWGQGNEKLFF.

The chain carries TRBV7-9 and TRBJ2-1; the TCRdb D gene call, TRBD2, has no DNA to confirm it. The CDR3 consists of 16 residues. Per germline, CDR1 SEHNR and CDR2 FQNEAQ (reference sequence). The CDR3 region is CASSLVRARGRNEQFF.

The chain recombines TRBV20-1 with TRBJ1-2; checking the TCRdb D call of TRBD1 is not possible without DNA. The CDR3 contains 13 residues. In germline, CDR1 is DFQATT, CDR2 SNEGSKA (reference sequence). This CDR3 reads CSARVPGGYGYTF.

The rearrangement uses TRBV12-3 or TRBV12-4 and TRBJ1-4; TCRdb reports TRBD1, a call that lacks DNA to check it against. The CDR3 is 15 amino acids. The CDR3 loop reads CASSLIQGNNEKLFF.

The V gene is TRBV5-4, the J gene TRBJ2-7. Germline values: CDR1 SGHNT, CDR2 YYREEE (reference sequence). The CDR3 has 13 amino acids. The CDR3 here is CASSLEPVNEQYF.